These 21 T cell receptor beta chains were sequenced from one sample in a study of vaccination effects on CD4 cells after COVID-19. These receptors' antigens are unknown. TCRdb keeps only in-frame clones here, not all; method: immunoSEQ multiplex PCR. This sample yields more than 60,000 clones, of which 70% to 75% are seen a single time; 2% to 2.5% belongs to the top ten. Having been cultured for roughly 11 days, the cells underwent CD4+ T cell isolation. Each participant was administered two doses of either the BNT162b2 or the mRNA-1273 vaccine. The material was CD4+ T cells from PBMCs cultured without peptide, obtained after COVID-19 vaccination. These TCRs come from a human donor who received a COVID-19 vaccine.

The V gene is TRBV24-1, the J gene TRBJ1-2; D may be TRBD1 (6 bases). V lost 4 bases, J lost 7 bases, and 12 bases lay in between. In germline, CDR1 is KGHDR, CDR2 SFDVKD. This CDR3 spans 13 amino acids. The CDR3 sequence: CATSEEGGRGYTF. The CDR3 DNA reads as TGTGCCACCAGTGAAGAGGGGGGGCGTGGCTACACCTTC.

CDR3: CASSPPRAYEQYV. CDR3 bases: TGTGCCAGCAGTCCCCCGCGGGCCTACGAGCAGTACGTC. The chain is built from TRBV28 and TRBJ2-7; possibly TRBD2 for D (5 bases). Per the germline V gene, CDR1 is MDHEN and CDR2 is SYDVKM. CDR3 length equals 13 residues. With 5 bases removed from V and 2 bases from J, the gap between germline ends came to 10 bases.

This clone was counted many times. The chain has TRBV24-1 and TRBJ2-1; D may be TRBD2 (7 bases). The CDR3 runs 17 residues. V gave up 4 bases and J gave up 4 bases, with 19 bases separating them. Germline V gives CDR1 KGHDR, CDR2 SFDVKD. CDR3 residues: CATSDQRQAGVYNEQFF. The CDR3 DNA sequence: TGTGCCACCAGTGACCAAAGACAGGCGGGAGTTTACAATGAGCAGTTCTTC.

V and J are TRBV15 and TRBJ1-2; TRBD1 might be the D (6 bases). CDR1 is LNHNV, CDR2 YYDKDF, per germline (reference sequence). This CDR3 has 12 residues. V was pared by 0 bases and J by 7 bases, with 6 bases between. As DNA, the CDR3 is TGTGCCACCAGCAGAGACAGGGGTGGCTACACCTTC. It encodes CATSRDRGGYTF.

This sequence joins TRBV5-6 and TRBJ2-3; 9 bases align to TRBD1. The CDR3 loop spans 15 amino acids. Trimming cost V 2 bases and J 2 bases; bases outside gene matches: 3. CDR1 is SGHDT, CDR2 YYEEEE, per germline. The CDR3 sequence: CASSFRTGVTDTQYF. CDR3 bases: TGTGCCAGCAGCTTTAGGACAGGGGTCACAGATACGCAGTATTTT.

CDR3 in DNA: TGTGCCAGCACTTTGGGGGTAAGCTCCTACAATGAGCAGTTCTTC. Its protein is CASTLGVSSYNEQFF. The rearrangement joins TRBV4-2 to TRBJ2-1, with D tentatively TRBD1 or TRBD2 (5 bases each). The CDR3 has 15 amino acids. Germline V gene sequence: CDR1 LGHNA, CDR2 YNFKEQ. Trimming removed 7 bases from V and 0 bases from J, with 13 bases in between.

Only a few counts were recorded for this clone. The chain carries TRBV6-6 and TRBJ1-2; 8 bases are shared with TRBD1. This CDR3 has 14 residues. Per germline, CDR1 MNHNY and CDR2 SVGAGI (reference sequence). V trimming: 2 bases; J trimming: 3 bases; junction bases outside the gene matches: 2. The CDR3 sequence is CASSYTTGDYGYTF. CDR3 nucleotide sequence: TGTGCCAGCAGTTACACGACAGGGGACTATGGCTACACCTTC.

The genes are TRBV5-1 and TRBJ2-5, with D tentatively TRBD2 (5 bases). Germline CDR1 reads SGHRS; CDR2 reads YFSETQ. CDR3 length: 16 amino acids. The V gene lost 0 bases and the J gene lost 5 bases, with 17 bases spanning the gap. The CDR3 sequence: CASSLGLSAVVETQYF. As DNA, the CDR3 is TGCGCCAGCAGCTTGGGGCTTAGCGCCGTCGTCGAGACCCAGTACTTC.

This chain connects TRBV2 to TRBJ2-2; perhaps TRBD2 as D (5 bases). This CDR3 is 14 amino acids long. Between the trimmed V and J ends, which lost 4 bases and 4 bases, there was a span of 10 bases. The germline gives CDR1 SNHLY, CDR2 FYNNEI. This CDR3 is CASSVQRSTGELFF. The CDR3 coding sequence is TGTGCCAGCAGTGTCCAGCGGTCCACCGGGGAGCTGTTTTTT.

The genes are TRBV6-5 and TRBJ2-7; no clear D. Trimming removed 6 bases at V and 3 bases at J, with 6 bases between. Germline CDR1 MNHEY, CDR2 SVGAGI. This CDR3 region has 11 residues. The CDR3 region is CASRRLYEQYV. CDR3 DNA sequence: TGTGCCAGCAGACGCCTCTACGAGCAGTACGTC.

In nucleotides, the CDR3 is TGTGCCAGCAGTTACTTGGAGGGGTCCTATGGCTACACCTTC. Residues: CASSYLEGSYGYTF. The chain is built from TRBV6-2 or TRBV6-3 and TRBJ1-2; the D gene is possibly TRBD1 (5 bases). The CDR3 totals 14 residues. V was pared by 1 base and J by 4 bases, with 10 bases between. In germline, CDR1 is MNHEY, CDR2 SVGEGT.

CDR3 DNA sequence: TGTGCCAGTAGGCAATGGCCCCAACAGGGGGCAAGGTGGGATGGCTACACCTTC. Its protein product is CASRQWPQQGARWDGYTF. J is TRBJ1-2 and V is TRBV19; TRBD1 agrees at 9 bases. Germline-derived CDR1 and CDR2 are LNHDA and SQIVND (reference sequence). With V trimmed by 6 bases and J by 6 bases, 20 bases remained unmatched. The CDR3 covers 18 residues.

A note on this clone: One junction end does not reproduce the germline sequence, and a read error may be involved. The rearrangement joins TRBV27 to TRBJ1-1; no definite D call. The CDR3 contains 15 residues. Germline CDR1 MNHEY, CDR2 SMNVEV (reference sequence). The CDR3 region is CASSFLYSGNTEVFF. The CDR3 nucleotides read TGTGCCAGCAGTTTTTTGTACTCGGGAAACACTGAAGTTTTCTTT.

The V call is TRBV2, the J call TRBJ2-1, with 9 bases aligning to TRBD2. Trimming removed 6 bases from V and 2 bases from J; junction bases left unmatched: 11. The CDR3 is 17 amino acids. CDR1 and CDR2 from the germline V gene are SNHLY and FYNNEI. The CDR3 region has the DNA TGTGCCAGCAGCCCCAGGCGGCTAGCGGGGCCCTACAATGAGCAGTTCTTC. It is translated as CASSPRRLAGPYNEQFF.

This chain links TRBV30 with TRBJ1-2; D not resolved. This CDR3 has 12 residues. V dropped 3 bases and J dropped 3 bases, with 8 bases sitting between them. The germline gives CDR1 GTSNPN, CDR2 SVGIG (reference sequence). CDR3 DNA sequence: TGTGCCTGGAGCTACTACGACTATGGCTACACCTTC. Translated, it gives CAWSYYDYGYTF.

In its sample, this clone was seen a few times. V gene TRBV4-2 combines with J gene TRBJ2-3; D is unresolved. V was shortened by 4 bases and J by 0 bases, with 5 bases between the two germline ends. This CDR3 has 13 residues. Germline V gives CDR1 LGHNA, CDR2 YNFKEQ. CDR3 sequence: CASSPQSTDTQYF. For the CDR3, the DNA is TGTGCCAGCAGCCCGCAGAGCACAGATACGCAGTATTTT.

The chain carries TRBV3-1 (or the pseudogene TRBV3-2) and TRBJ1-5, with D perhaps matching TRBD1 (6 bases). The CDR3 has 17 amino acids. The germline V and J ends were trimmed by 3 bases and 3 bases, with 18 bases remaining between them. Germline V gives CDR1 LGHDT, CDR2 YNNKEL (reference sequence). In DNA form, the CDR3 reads TGTGCCAGCAGCCACGGGGAGGGACACCTATCCAATCAGCCCCAGCATTTT. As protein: CASSHGEGHLSNQPQHF.

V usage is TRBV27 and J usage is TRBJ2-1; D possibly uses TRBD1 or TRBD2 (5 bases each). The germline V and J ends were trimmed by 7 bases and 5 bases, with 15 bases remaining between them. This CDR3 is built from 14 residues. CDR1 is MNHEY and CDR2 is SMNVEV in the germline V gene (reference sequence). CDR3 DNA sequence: TGTGCCAGCACCTCCCATGGGACCGACAATGAGCAGTTCTTC. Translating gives CASTSHGTDNEQFF.

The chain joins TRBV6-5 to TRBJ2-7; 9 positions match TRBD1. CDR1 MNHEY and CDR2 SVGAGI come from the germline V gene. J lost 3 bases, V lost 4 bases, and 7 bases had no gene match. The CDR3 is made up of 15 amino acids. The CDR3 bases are TGTGCCAGCAGTTCATCGGGGACAGGGCTCTACGAGCAGTACGTC. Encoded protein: CASSSSGTGLYEQYV.

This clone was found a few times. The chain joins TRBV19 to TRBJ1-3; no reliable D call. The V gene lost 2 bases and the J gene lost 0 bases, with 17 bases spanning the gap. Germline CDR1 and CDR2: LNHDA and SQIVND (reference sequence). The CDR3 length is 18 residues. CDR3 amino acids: CASSIRDHPVSSGNTIYF. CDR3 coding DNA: TGTGCCAGTAGTATAAGGGATCACCCTGTGAGCTCTGGAAACACCATATATTTT.

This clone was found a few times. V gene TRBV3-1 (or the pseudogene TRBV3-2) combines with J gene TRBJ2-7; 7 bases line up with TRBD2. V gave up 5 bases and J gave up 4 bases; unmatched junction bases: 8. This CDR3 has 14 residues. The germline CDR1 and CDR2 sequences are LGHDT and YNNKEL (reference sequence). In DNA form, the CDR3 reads TGTGCCAGCAGCGGCGTGGAGGGAGGGTACGAGCAGTACGTC. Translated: CASSGVEGGYEQYV.